Presented here are 9 T cell receptor beta chains from one specimen sequenced in a study of cytomegalovirus exposure and HLA in healthy donors. The study ran its PCR with 60 Vbeta and 13 Jbeta primers. TCRdb's copy holds only in-frame clones and misses some; the assay was immunoSEQ multiplex PCR. Recorded for this sample: 150,000 to 250,000 clones. Sequenced: PBMCs. The source is a boy between 5 and 17 years old in good health and CMV-seronegative.

J is TRBJ1-1 and V is TRBV2, with a possible D match to TRBD1 (5 bases). The germline V gene encodes CDR1 SNHLY and CDR2 FYNNEI. Trimming stripped 1 base from V and 4 bases from J, with 10 bases between. The CDR3 extends over 14 amino acids. The CDR3 region is CASSEEARGTEAFF. The DNA for the CDR3 is TGTGCCAGCAGTGAAGAAGCAAGGGGCACTGAAGCTTTCTTT.

This sequence joins TRBV9 and TRBJ1-2, with D tentatively TRBD1 (5 bases). V gave up 4 bases and J gave up 2 bases, with 9 bases separating them. This CDR3 region has 13 residues. Germline CDR1 is SGDLS and CDR2 is YYNGEE. CDR3 protein: CASSPDINYGYTF. The CDR3 DNA reads as TGTGCCAGCAGCCCGGACATCAACTATGGCTACACCTTC.

The chain carries TRBV21-1 and TRBJ2-7; the table calls TRBD2, which could not be checked here. TRBV21-1 is annotated as a pseudogene. CDR3 length equals 17 residues. The CDR3 DNA follows: TGTGCCAGCAGCAAAATTTCCCCGACACGGGGTCCCTACGAGCAGTACTTC. Translated, it gives CASSKISPTRGPYEQYF.

The V call is TRBV4-2, the J call TRBJ1-5; tentatively, D is TRBD1 (5 bases). The V gene lost 0 bases and the J gene lost 6 bases, with 12 bases spanning the gap. Germline loops: CDR1 LGHNA, CDR2 YNFKEQ. The CDR3 runs to 15 residues. CDR3 bases: TGTGCCAGCAGCCAAGACCTACAGGTCGGTCAGCCCCAGCATTTT. Its protein is CASSQDLQVGQPQHF.

The DNA of the CDR3 is TGTGCCAGCCACCTCGGGGGGCAGAACACTGAAGCTTTCTTT. Amino acids: CASHLGGQNTEAFF. The chain links TRBV6-6 to TRBJ1-1, with D possibly matching TRBD1 (6 bases). The V gene lost 8 bases and the J gene lost 1 base, with 14 bases spanning the gap. This CDR3 is 14 amino acids long. The germline V gene encodes CDR1 MNHNY and CDR2 SVGAGI (reference sequence).

The genes are TRBV5-5 and TRBJ1-1, with D tentatively TRBD1 (5 bases). The germline V gene encodes CDR1 SGHKS and CDR2 YYEKEE (reference sequence). Trimming removed 5 bases from V and 4 bases from J, with 12 bases in between. This CDR3 is 13 amino acids long. DNA for the CDR3: TGTGCCAGCAGACAAGGGGTGGGCACTGAAGCTTTCTTT. It translates to CASRQGVGTEAFF.

The chain combines TRBV7-3 with TRBJ2-1; TRBD2 is a possible D gene (5 bases). The CDR3 contains 12 residues. Trimming cost V 0 bases and J 10 bases, with 7 bases left between them. In germline, CDR1 is SGHTA, CDR2 FQGTGA. CDR3 nucleotide sequence: TGTGCCAGCAGCTTAACCCCGGGGGAGCAGTTCTTC. Its protein product is CASSLTPGEQFF. Using reference TRBV7-3 and TRBJ2-1 for the parts outside the CDR3, the full variable domain is GAGVSQTPSNKVTEKGKYVELRCDPISGHTALYWYRQSLGQGPEFLIYFQGTGAADDSGLPNDRFFAVRPEGSVSTLKIQRTERGDSAVYLCASSLTPGEQFFGPGTRLTVL.

The chain employs TRBV14 and TRBJ1-2; D remains ambiguous. Trimming stripped 6 bases from V and 4 bases from J, with 12 bases between. Germline CDR1 and CDR2: SGHDN and FVKESK. This CDR3 has 13 residues. Here the CDR3 DNA reads TGTGCCAGCAGTGCCGGACTGCGCTATGGCTACACCTTC. Its protein product is CASSAGLRYGYTF.

The chain is built from TRBV5-8 and TRBJ2-2; D gene unclear. V lost 4 bases, J lost 1 base, and 8 bases lay in between. Germline CDR1 is SGHTS and CDR2 is YDEGEE. The CDR3 is 14 residues long. In nucleotides, the CDR3 is TGTGCCAGCAGCCGCGCCATGAACACCGGGGAGCTGTTTTTT. Its protein product is CASSRAMNTGELFF.